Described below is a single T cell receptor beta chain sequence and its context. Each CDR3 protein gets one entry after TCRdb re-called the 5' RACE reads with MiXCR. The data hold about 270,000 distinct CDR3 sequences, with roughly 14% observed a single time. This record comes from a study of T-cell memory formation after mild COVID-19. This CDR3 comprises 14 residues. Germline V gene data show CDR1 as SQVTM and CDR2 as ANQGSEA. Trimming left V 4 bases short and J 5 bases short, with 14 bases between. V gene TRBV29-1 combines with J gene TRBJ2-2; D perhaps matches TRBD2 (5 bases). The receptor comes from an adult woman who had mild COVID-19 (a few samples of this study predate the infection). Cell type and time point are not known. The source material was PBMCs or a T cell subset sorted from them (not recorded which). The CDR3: CSVAIGLKTGELFF. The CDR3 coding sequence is TGCAGCGTTGCTATTGGACTCAAGACCGGGGAGCTGTTTTTT.